These 16 T cell receptor beta chains share one sample of origin, sequenced in a study of cytomegalovirus exposure and HLA in healthy donors listed by TCRdb under 2017. Libraries came from the immunoSEQ multiplex PCR assay. The multiplex PCR relied on a mix of 60 forward primers for TCR Vbeta segments and 13 reverse primers for TCR Jbeta segments. TCRdb re-hosts the immuneACCESS table, in-frame sequences only. Its copies lack some clones; in the studies checked, an unresolved V gene accounts for under half of them, and the cause for the rest is not known. Across this sample there are about 87,000 clones, with approximately 74% seen only once. The leading ten clones occupy approximately 20% of the sample. The material sequenced was PBMCs. Receptors were obtained from a man aged 25-45 years in good health and CMV-seropositive.

The chain has TRBV28 and TRBJ1-2; D uncertain. The CDR3 has 14 amino acids. Germline CDR1 and CDR2: MDHEN and SYDVKM. The ends were cut back, 5 bases at V and 1 base at J, with 11 bases in the middle. The CDR3 region is CASSASFDNYGYTF. CDR3 DNA sequence: TGTGCCAGCAGTGCGTCCTTCGATAACTATGGCTACACCTTC.

J is TRBJ1-3 and V is TRBV30, with 8 bases fitting TRBD1. Germline CDR1 GTSNPN, CDR2 SVGIG (reference sequence). This CDR3 is built from 14 residues. The V segment lost 1 base and the J segment 9 bases; nucleotides outside the gene matches: 8. The CDR3 sequence is CAWSGDRKRTTIYF. The DNA of the CDR3 is TGTGCCTGGAGTGGGGACAGGAAAAGAACCACCATATATTTT.

The chain employs TRBV6-1 and TRBJ1-2, with D possibly being TRBD1 (5 bases). Trimming stripped 4 bases from V and 6 bases from J, with 12 bases between. The CDR3 sequence is 13 residues long. CDR1 and CDR2 (germline): MNHNS, SASEGT. CDR3 bases: TGTGCCAGCAGTGTTAGGGAAGGGGATGGCTACACCTTC. Its protein is CASSVREGDGYTF.

This chain uses TRBV18 with TRBJ2-5; no reliable D call. Per the germline V gene, CDR1 is KGHSH and CDR2 is LQKENI. Deletions cut 6 bases from V and 2 bases from J, with 13 bases between. The length of the CDR3 is 14 residues. CDR3 sequence: CASSPKQPQETQYF. As DNA, the CDR3 is TGTGCCAGCTCCCCAAAACAACCACAAGAGACCCAGTACTTC.

This clone was counted only a few times. The chain links TRBV5-5 to TRBJ2-7, with a possible D match to TRBD1 (6 bases). The germline gives CDR1 SGHKS, CDR2 YYEKEE (reference sequence). CDR3 length equals 15 residues. V was pared by 4 bases and J by 1 base, with 15 bases between. The CDR3 here is CASSLRDTLSYEQYF. The CDR3 bases are TGTGCCAGCAGCCTCCGGGACACCTTATCCTACGAGCAGTACTTC. The variable domain in full, with the rest retrieved from reference TRBV5-5 and TRBJ2-7, is DAGVTQSPTHLIKTRGQQVTLRCSPISGHKSVSWYQQVLGQGPQFIFQYYEKEERGRGNFPDRFSARQFPNYSSELNVNALLLGDSALYLCASSLRDTLSYEQYFGPGTRLTVT.

The J gene is TRBJ2-7, the V gene TRBV5-1, with D uncertain. Between the trimmed V and J ends, which lost 4 bases and 6 bases, there was a span of 11 bases. This CDR3 is 12 amino acids long. The germline CDR1 and CDR2 sequences are SGHRS and YFSETQ. The CDR3 DNA follows: TGCGCCAGCAGCGGAGTAGTGCGCGAGCAGTACTTC. Translated: CASSGVVREQYF.

This chain uses TRBV6-1 with TRBJ2-2; D gene uncertain. This CDR3 spans 15 amino acids. Germline V gene data show CDR1 as MNHNS and CDR2 as SASEGT. V dropped 7 bases and J dropped 0 bases, with 12 bases sitting between them. The CDR3 spells CASIRSSANTGELFF. The DNA for the CDR3 is TGTGCCAGCATTAGGAGCAGTGCGAACACCGGGGAGCTGTTTTTT.

This sequence joins TRBV2 and TRBJ1-4, with D tentatively TRBD1 (6 bases). Trimming stripped 5 bases from V and 4 bases from J, with 17 bases between. This CDR3 is built from 16 residues. The germline gives CDR1 SNHLY, CDR2 FYNNEI. In nucleotides, the CDR3 is TGTGCCAGCAGTCTTTACAGGGCGGTCAGTAATGAAAAACTGTTTTTT. Encoded protein: CASSLYRAVSNEKLFF.

The chain combines TRBV9 with TRBJ1-1; possibly TRBD1 for D (6 bases). The CDR3 totals 15 residues. The V end lost 0 bases, the J end lost 6 bases, and 15 bases lay between the germline ends. CDR1 SGDLS and CDR2 YYNGEE come from the germline V gene. This CDR3 is CASSVGLGARAEAFF. Here the CDR3 DNA reads TGTGCCAGCAGCGTAGGGCTGGGGGCGAGAGCTGAAGCTTTCTTT.

V and J are TRBV15 and TRBJ2-7; 7 positions match TRBD2. The CDR3 runs to 16 residues. Per the germline V gene, CDR1 is LNHNV and CDR2 is YYDKDF (reference sequence). With 0 bases clipped from V and 2 bases from J, the junction kept 7 bases outside the gene matches. The CDR3 reads CATSRDGLADTYEQYF. The CDR3, as DNA: TGTGCCACCAGCAGAGATGGGCTAGCGGATACCTACGAGCAGTACTTC.

The chain carries TRBV4-1 and TRBJ2-1, with TRBD1 as a possible D gene (8 bases). Trimming removed 3 bases at V and 8 bases at J, with 26 bases between. Germline V gene data show CDR1 as MGHRA and CDR2 as YSYEKL. The CDR3 has 18 residues. As DNA, the CDR3 is TGCGCCAGCAGCCATCCAATAAAAGGACAGGGAGGGGAGGATGAGCAGTTCTTC. Translating it yields CASSHPIKGQGGEDEQFF.

The chain has TRBV4-3 and TRBJ2-1; no clear D. There are 17 residues in the CDR3. Germline V gene lookup returns CDR1 LGHNA and CDR2 YSLEER. V was pared by 0 bases and J by 0 bases, with 12 bases between. CDR3 region: CASSQEGPGSSYNEQFF. The CDR3 bases are TGCGCCAGCAGCCAAGAAGGTCCGGGTAGCTCCTACAATGAGCAGTTCTTC.

This chain uses TRBV4-1 with TRBJ2-2; 8 bases line up with TRBD1. The CDR3 is made up of 14 amino acids. Germline V gene data show CDR1 as MGHRA and CDR2 as YSYEKL. Losses at the gene ends were 0 bases for V and 6 bases for J; bases not matched to a gene: 0. The CDR3 DNA follows: TGCGCCAGCAGCCAAGAGGACAGGGCCGGGGAGCTGTTTTTT. Its protein is CASSQEDRAGELFF.

V and J are TRBV5-1 and TRBJ1-1; no reliable D call. The CDR3 has 15 residues. Trimming took off 5 bases at V and 1 base at J, with 15 bases between the two ends. CDR1 and CDR2 (germline): SGHRS, YFSETQ. Here the CDR3 reads CASSPWTKANTEAFF. CDR3 in DNA: TGCGCCAGCAGTCCTTGGACTAAAGCGAACACTGAAGCTTTCTTT.

This rearrangement joins TRBV29-1 to TRBJ2-4, with 8 bases aligning to TRBD1. The CDR3 extends over 13 amino acids. The junction had 7 bases not matched to a gene; V was cut back by 4 bases and J by 8 bases. Germline V lookup: CDR1 SQVTM, CDR2 ANQGSEA. DNA for the CDR3: TGCAGCGTTGCCAGGGGGCGCGGGGACATTCAGTACTTC. This codes for CSVARGRGDIQYF.

The chain uses TRBV7-6 and TRBJ2-5, with 8 positions matching TRBD2. CDR1 is SGHVS and CDR2 is FNYEAQ in the germline V gene. V shed 4 bases and J 5 bases; nucleotides not matched to a gene: 0. The CDR3 is 12 residues long. The CDR3 spells CASSSSGETQYF. The CDR3 DNA reads TGTGCCAGCAGCTCTAGCGGGGAGACCCAGTACTTC. Full variable domain (outside the CDR3, taken from reference TRBV7-6 and TRBJ2-5): GAGVSQSPRYKVTKRGQDVALRCDPISGHVSLYWYRQALGQGPEFLTYFNYEAQQDKSGLPNDRFSAERPEGSISTLTIQRTEQRDSAMYRCASSSSGETQYFGPGTRLLVL.